The 27 T cell receptor beta chains listed next were all sequenced from one sample in a study of beta chain features in type 1 diabetes. Findings of the study overall: Type 1 diabetes patients showed a moderate but significant shortening of TCRB CDR3s in all four CD4+ subsets.

Their recognized antigens are unknown. Investigators reverse transcribed all isolated RNA, so they sequenced expressed TCRB transcripts. Libraries were prepared by immunoSEQ multiplex PCR; TCRdb keeps only in-frame clonotypes and omits some of them. Among a few hundred thousand clones listed, 15% were seen once. Material: naive CD4+ T cells from blood. These receptors all stem from a man between 18 and 29 years old with type 1 diabetes.

The chain joins TRBV28 to TRBJ2-7; D is possibly TRBD2 (6 bases). The germline V gene encodes CDR1 MDHEN and CDR2 SYDVKM. This CDR3 spans 12 amino acids. Deletions cut 8 bases from V and 5 bases from J, with 13 bases between. This CDR3 reads CASSGGEDEQYF. As DNA, the CDR3 is TGTGCCAGCTCCGGGGGAGAGGACGAGCAGTACTTC.

This clone was recorded a few times. The chain joins TRBV28 to TRBJ2-2, with a tentative D call TRBD1 (6 bases). Germline V CDR1 and CDR2: MDHEN, SYDVKM. Trimming left V 11 bases short and J 2 bases short, with 12 bases between. This CDR3 comprises 13 residues. The CDR3, as DNA: TGTGCCGTACAGGGTCTTAACACCGGGGAGCTGTTTTTT. Protein sequence: CAVQGLNTGELFF.

This clone appeared a few times. This rearrangement joins TRBV19 to TRBJ2-5, with 7 positions matching TRBD1. CDR1 and CDR2 from the germline V gene are LNHDA and SQIVND (reference sequence). V lost 4 bases, J lost 5 bases, and 19 bases stayed unmatched. The CDR3 totals 18 residues. The CDR3 DNA is TGTGCCAGTAGTAGACAGGGTCCCAGAACATCGGGTCCGGAGACCCAGTACTTC. The encoded protein is CASSRQGPRTSGPETQYF.

This chain joins TRBV27 and TRBJ2-4, with 7 bases identical to TRBD2. V lost 2 bases to trimming and J lost 8 bases; unmatched junction nucleotides: 6. CDR1 and CDR2 from the germline V gene are MNHEY and SMNVEV (reference sequence). The CDR3 is made up of 14 amino acids. The CDR3 bases are TGTGCCAGCAGTTTAGTAGGGGCGGGGGACATTCAGTACTTC. Its protein is CASSLVGAGDIQYF.

This clone occurred a few times. Here the CDR3 reads CASSGLAGAETQYF. The CDR3 DNA follows: TGTGCCAGCTCGGGACTAGCGGGAGCGGAGACCCAGTACTTC. The chain recombines TRBV2 with TRBJ2-5; TRBD2 matches at 14 bases. Germline CDR1 SNHLY, CDR2 FYNNEI. This CDR3 contains 14 residues. J was trimmed by 5 bases and V by 8 bases; bases with no gene match: 4.

The table lists this clone with a few counts. The chain recombines TRBV9 with TRBJ2-5; possibly TRBD2 for D (5 bases). CDR3 length equals 15 residues. The V gene lost 0 bases and the J gene lost 1 base, with 10 bases spanning the gap. Germline loops: CDR1 SGDLS, CDR2 YYNGEE. The CDR3 coding sequence is TGTGCCAGCAGCGTAGAGGCGGGCTTCCAAGAGACCCAGTACTTC. Its translation: CASSVEAGFQETQYF.

There are a few counts of this clone. The V call is TRBV5-4, the J call TRBJ2-1, with D possibly being TRBD1 (5 bases). V lost 2 bases and J 12 bases, leaving 15 bases between the germline ends. This CDR3 contains 13 residues. Per germline, CDR1 SGHNT and CDR2 YYREEE (reference sequence). This CDR3 reads CASSFYKGQGQFF. CDR3 DNA sequence: TGTGCCAGCAGCTTTTATAAGGGTCAGGGGCAGTTCTTC.

CDR3 in amino acids: CASSPQGSTQFF. The CDR3 DNA reads as TGTGCCAGCTCACCACAGGGGTCCACCCAGTTCTTC. This chain joins TRBV18 and TRBJ2-1; maybe TRBD1 (5 bases). The ends were cut back, 1 base at V and 13 bases at J, with 11 bases in the middle. Germline values: CDR1 KGHSH, CDR2 LQKENI. CDR3 length: 12 residues. Combining the CDR3 with reference TRBV18 and TRBJ2-1 gives the whole variable domain NAGVMQNPRHLVRRRGQEARLRCSPMKGHSHVYWYRQLPEEGLKFMVYLQKENIIDESGMPKERFSAEFPKEGPSILRIQQVVRGDSAAYFCASSPQGSTQFFGPGTRLTVL.

The rearrangement uses TRBV7-2 and TRBJ2-5; TRBD2 might be the D (5 bases). Germline V CDR1 and CDR2: SGHTA, FQGNSA. V was trimmed by 1 base and J by 3 bases, leaving 9 bases between them. This CDR3 has 14 residues. CDR3 in amino acids: CASSLELGEETQYF. CDR3 in DNA: TGTGCCAGCAGCTTAGAGCTGGGAGAAGAGACCCAGTACTTC. Using reference TRBV7-2 and TRBJ2-5 for the parts outside the CDR3, the full variable domain is GAGVSQSPSNKVTEKGKDVELRCDPISGHTALYWYRQSLGQGLEFLIYFQGNSAPDKSGLPSDRFSAERTGGSVSTLTIQRTQQEDSAVYLCASSLELGEETQYFGPGTRLLVL.

The chain couples TRBV11-2 to TRBJ1-2; maybe TRBD1 (5 bases). Germline lookup yields CDR1 SGHAT and CDR2 FQNNGV. The CDR3 contains 13 residues. The ends were cut back, 5 bases at V and 7 bases at J, with 14 bases in the middle. The CDR3 coding sequence is TGTGCCAGCAGCCCCCCGGGGGGGGGTGGCTACACCTTC. Its translation: CASSPPGGGGYTF.

The V gene is TRBV28, the J gene TRBJ1-6, with 7 bases aligning to TRBD1. Looked up from germline, CDR1 is MDHEN and CDR2 is SYDVKM. The CDR3 has 16 residues. J gave up 8 bases and V 4 bases, and 11 bases lay outside the gene matches. As DNA, the CDR3 is TGTGCCAGCAGTTCCCACCAGGGGGTTAAGGATTCACCCCTCCACTTT. Translating it yields CASSSHQGVKDSPLHF. Full variable domain (outside the CDR3, taken from reference TRBV28 and TRBJ1-6): DVKVTQSSRYLVKRTGEKVFLECVQDMDHENMFWYRQDPGLGLRLIYFSYDVKMKEKGDIPEGYSVSREKKERFSLILESASTNQTSMYLCASSSHQGVKDSPLHFGNGTRLTVT.

This chain uses TRBV28 with TRBJ2-1, with 8 bases identical to TRBD1. This CDR3 is built from 13 residues. Germline lookup yields CDR1 MDHEN and CDR2 SYDVKM. The V segment lost 3 bases and the J segment 8 bases; nucleotides outside the gene matches: 3. The CDR3 sequence: CASSLTGVDEQFF. CDR3 DNA sequence: TGTGCCAGCAGTTTGACAGGGGTGGATGAGCAGTTCTTC.

This chain connects TRBV11-2 to TRBJ2-6; a possible D gene is TRBD1 (6 bases). This CDR3 region has 17 residues. Germline lookup yields CDR1 SGHAT and CDR2 FQNNGV. The V and J ends lost 5 bases and 0 bases respectively, with 14 bases between them. CDR3 nucleotide sequence: TGTGCCAGCAGCCTCCTACAGGGACACTCTGGGGCCAACGTCCTGACTTTC. Its protein product is CASSLLQGHSGANVLTF. The full variable domain, in which reference TRBV11-2 and TRBJ2-6 provide the parts outside the CDR3, is EAGVAQSPRYKIIEKRQSVAFWCNPISGHATLYWYQQILGQGPKLLIQFQNNGVVDDSQLPKDRFSAERLKGVDSTLKIQPAKLEDSAVYLCASSLLQGHSGANVLTFGAGSRLTVL.

This clone has only a few counts. The V call is TRBV15, the J call TRBJ2-7, with 8 bases fitting TRBD1. V lost 4 bases, J lost 1 base, and 3 bases stayed unmatched. The CDR3 spans 14 residues. Germline-derived CDR1 and CDR2 are LNHNV and YYDKDF (reference sequence). The CDR3 DNA reads TGTGCCACCAGCACAGGGGGCTCTTCCTACGAGCAGTACTTC. Translated, it gives CATSTGGSSYEQYF.

A few counts support this clone. The rearrangement joins TRBV30 to TRBJ2-3; D is unclear. CDR3 length equals 12 residues. V was pared by 5 bases and J by 5 bases, with 11 bases between. CDR1 GTSNPN and CDR2 SVGIG come from the germline V gene (reference sequence). CDR3 amino acids: CAWSQDLDTQYF. In DNA, the CDR3 is TGTGCCTGGTCGCAGGATTTAGATACGCAGTATTTT.

This clone has more than one count but fewer than ten. The CDR3 spells CSASYRDTEAFF. The CDR3 coding sequence is TGCAGCGCTTCTTACAGGGACACTGAAGCTTTCTTT. V is TRBV29-1 and J is TRBJ1-1; D may be TRBD1 (6 bases). V gave up 7 bases and J gave up 3 bases, with 12 bases separating them. The CDR3 has 12 amino acids. Germline CDR1 is SQVTM and CDR2 is ANQGSEA. Variable domain in full (rest from reference TRBV29-1 and TRBJ1-1): SAVISQKPSRDICQRGTSLTIQCQVDSQVTMMFWYRQQPGQSLTLIATANQGSEATYESGFVIDKFPISRPNLTFSTLTVSNMSPEDSSIYLCSASYRDTEAFFGQGTRLTVV.

Concerning this clone itself: Different DNA sequences within this sample yield the same CDR3. This chain connects TRBV5-1 to TRBJ2-7, with 9 bases aligning to TRBD1. The germline gives CDR1 SGHRS, CDR2 YFSETQ. This CDR3 is 14 amino acids long. V gave up 0 bases and J gave up 4 bases; unmatched junction bases: 2. In DNA form, the CDR3 reads TGCGCCAGCAGCTTGGAAGGACAGGGGTACGAGCAGTACTTC. Encoded protein: CASSLEGQGYEQYF. The full variable domain, in which reference TRBV5-1 and TRBJ2-7 provide the parts outside the CDR3, is KAGVTQTPRYLIKTRGQQVTLSCSPISGHRSVSWYQQTPGQGLQFLFEYFSETQRNKGNFPGRFSGRQFSNSRSEMNVSTLELGDSALYLCASSLEGQGYEQYFGPGTRLTVT.

This clone was seen a handful of times. CDR3 sequence reads: CASSYGGAAGELFF. Written as DNA, the CDR3 is TGTGCCAGCAGCTACGGGGGGGCGGCCGGGGAGCTGTTTTTT. This chain joins TRBV11-2 and TRBJ2-2; 8 bases line up with TRBD2. Germline loops: CDR1 SGHAT, CDR2 FQNNGV. This CDR3 has 14 residues. J was trimmed by 6 bases and V by 4 bases; bases with no gene match: 4.

The chain combines TRBV30 with TRBJ1-5; 7 positions match TRBD1. The junction had 3 bases not matched to a gene; V was cut back by 1 base and J by 6 bases. The V gene's germline CDR1 is GTSNPN and CDR2 SVGIG (reference sequence). There are 13 residues in the CDR3. The CDR3 loop is CAWSATGLQPQHF. In nucleotides, the CDR3 is TGTGCCTGGAGTGCGACAGGGCTTCAGCCCCAGCATTTT.

V is TRBV5-1 and J is TRBJ2-5, with 8 bases identical to TRBD1. The germline V gene has CDR1 SGHRS and CDR2 YFSETQ. J gave up 5 bases and V 0 bases, and 6 bases lay outside the gene matches. This CDR3 has 15 residues. The CDR3 region has the DNA TGCGCCAGCAGCTTGGGACAGGGGTCACAGGAGACCCAGTACTTC. It translates to CASSLGQGSQETQYF.

This clone was seen only a few times. The J gene is TRBJ2-1, the V gene TRBV5-6; a possible D gene is TRBD2 (6 bases). V was trimmed by 3 bases and J by 5 bases, leaving 9 bases between them. In germline, CDR1 is SGHDT, CDR2 YYEEEE. The CDR3 has 13 residues. CDR3 in DNA: TGTGCCAGCAGCTCCGGCGGGAACAATGAGCAGTTCTTC. This encodes CASSSGGNNEQFF.

The chain uses TRBV11-2 and TRBJ2-7; TRBD1 matches 7 bases. There are 15 residues in the CDR3. V trimming: 2 bases; J trimming: 6 bases; junction bases outside the gene matches: 10. CDR1 is SGHAT, CDR2 FQNNGV, per germline. The CDR3 spells CASSLFHRGFSEQYF. DNA of the CDR3: TGTGCCAGCAGCTTATTTCACAGGGGTTTTTCCGAGCAGTACTTC.

Points on this clone: This sample includes further DNA sequences coding for the same CDR3. The V call is TRBV7-2, the J call TRBJ2-5; 15 nucleotides match TRBD2. CDR1 and CDR2 (germline): SGHTA, FQGNSA. J gave up 5 bases and V 5 bases, and 6 bases lay outside the gene matches. The length of the CDR3 is 16 residues. The CDR3 DNA sequence: TGTGCCAGCAGCCCGAGGGGACTAGCGGGAGGCGAGACCCAGTACTTC. It codes for CASSPRGLAGGETQYF.

This chain joins TRBV14 and TRBJ1-5, with D unresolved. CDR3 size: 13 residues. Trimming took 3 bases from V and 9 from J, leaving 12 bases between them. Per germline, CDR1 SGHDN and CDR2 FVKESK. The CDR3 bases are TGTGCCAGCAGCCACGGTCCGCTCGGGCCCCAGCATTTT. Translated, it gives CASSHGPLGPQHF.

This chain links TRBV5-4 with TRBJ2-5, with D tentatively TRBD1 (6 bases). Germline CDR1 SGHNT, CDR2 YYREEE (reference sequence). The CDR3 is 14 residues long. Deletions cut 4 bases from V and 2 bases from J, with 12 bases between. CDR3 in amino acids: CASSEGTLQETQYF. For the CDR3, the DNA is TGTGCCAGCAGCGAGGGGACACTACAAGAGACCCAGTACTTC.

This clone was counted a few times. The sample holds other DNA sequences that translate to the same CDR3. The V gene is TRBV29-1, the J gene TRBJ1-1, with 7 bases lining up with TRBD1. Looked up from germline, CDR1 is SQVTM and CDR2 is ANQGSEA. CDR3 length: 12 amino acids. The V segment lost 6 bases and the J segment 1 base; nucleotides outside the gene matches: 2. CDR3 region: CSVGTANTEAFF. The CDR3 DNA is TGCAGCGTGGGGACAGCGAACACTGAAGCTTTCTTT.

CDR3 sequence: CASSPDAVASSYEQYF. The DNA of the CDR3 is TGTGCCAGCAGCCCCGATGCTGTAGCCTCCTCCTACGAGCAGTACTTC. The J gene is TRBJ2-7, the V gene TRBV5-4; D gene unclear. Germline V gives CDR1 SGHNT, CDR2 YYREEE (reference sequence). This CDR3 spans 16 amino acids. V was cut by 4 bases and J by 0 bases, with 17 bases left in between.